This T cell receptor (beta chain) was retrieved from a study of shared clonotypes between healthy human individuals. Healthy and HIV-negative, the adult donors had no recent acute infections or vaccinations. Worth noting for this clone: Its antigen is not identified.

Study-level findings and limits: Relative to clonotypes present in all four donors, those not shared had lower generation probabilities. The rarefaction results pointed to incomplete sorted-subset sequencing despite large depth.

The table came from immunoSEQ multiplex PCR; TCRdb's copy has only in-frame clones and leaves some out. This sample carries roughly 300,000 clones, 87% of them seen once, and the ten largest clones take about 16%. V lost 1 base to trimming and J lost 3 bases, with 15 bases between them. CDR1 is MGHRA, CDR2 YSYEKL, per germline. CDR3 length: 17 residues. The gene calls are TRBV4-1 and TRBJ2-2; D may be TRBD1 (6 bases). Sequencing input: memory CD8+ T cells sorted from blood. Sample subset: CD45RO+ cells pooled with CCR7-negative TemRA cells. The TCR comes from a man younger than 30 in good health. The CDR3 DNA sequence: TGCGCCAGCAGCCAAGGGGGCCAGGGGCAGTACACCGGGGAGCTGTTTTTT. It yields the protein CASSQGGQGQYTGELFF.